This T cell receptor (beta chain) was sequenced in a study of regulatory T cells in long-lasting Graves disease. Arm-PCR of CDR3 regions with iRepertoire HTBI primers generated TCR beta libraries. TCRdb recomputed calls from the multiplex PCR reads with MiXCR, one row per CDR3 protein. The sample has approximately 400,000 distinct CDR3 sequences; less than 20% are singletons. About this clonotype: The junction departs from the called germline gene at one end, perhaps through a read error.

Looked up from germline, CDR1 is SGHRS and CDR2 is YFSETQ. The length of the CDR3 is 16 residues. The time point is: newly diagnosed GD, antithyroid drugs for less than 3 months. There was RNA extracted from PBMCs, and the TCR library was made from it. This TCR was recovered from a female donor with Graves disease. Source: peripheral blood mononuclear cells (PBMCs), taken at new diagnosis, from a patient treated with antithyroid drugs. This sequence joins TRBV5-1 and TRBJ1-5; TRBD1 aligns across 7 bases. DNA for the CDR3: TGCGCCAGCAGCTTGGGGGGACAGAATAGCAATCGGCCCCAGCATTTT. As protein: CASSLGGQNSNRPQHF.